This TCR beta chain originates from a study of technical replicates of blood from a handful of donors. Generated by immunoSEQ multiplex PCR, the TCRdb table keeps only in-frame clones and is missing some. The table includes under 15,000 clones, roughly 83% detected once. The sample consisted of PBMCs. The source of this sequence is a human donor in good health.

CDR3 DNA sequence: TGTGCCAGAGCGACAGGTTTGTGGGGCAATCAGCCCCAGCATTTT. Translation gives CARATGLWGNQPQHF. The chain recombines TRBV6-7 with TRBJ1-5; the D gene is possibly TRBD1 (6 bases). TRBV6-7 is recorded as an ORF, its role being uncertain. The CDR3 contains 15 residues. V was trimmed by 9 bases and J by 2 bases, leaving 17 bases between them.